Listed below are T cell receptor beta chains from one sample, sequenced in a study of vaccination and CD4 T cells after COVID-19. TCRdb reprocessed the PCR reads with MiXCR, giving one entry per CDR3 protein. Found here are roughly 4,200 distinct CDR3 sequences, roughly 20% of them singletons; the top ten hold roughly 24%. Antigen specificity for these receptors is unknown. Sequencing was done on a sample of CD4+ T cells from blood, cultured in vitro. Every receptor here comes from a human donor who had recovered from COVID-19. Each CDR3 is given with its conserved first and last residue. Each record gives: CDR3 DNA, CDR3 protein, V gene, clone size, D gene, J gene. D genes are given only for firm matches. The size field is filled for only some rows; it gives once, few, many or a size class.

cdr3_nt: TGCGCCAGCAGCCAATACAGGGGAAAGACTGAAGCTTTCTTT
cdr3_aa: CASSQYRGKTEAFF
v_call: TRBV4-1
clone_size: NA
d_call: TRBD1
j_call: TRBJ1-1

cdr3_nt: TGTGCCAGCAGCTTGGCCGGGACACCTCGGGGCTATGGCTACACCTTC
cdr3_aa: CASSLAGTPRGYGYTF
v_call: TRBV5-6
clone_size: NA
d_call: NA
j_call: TRBJ1-2

cdr3_nt: TGTGCCAGCGGCAACTGGTACGAGCAGTACTTC
cdr3_aa: CASGNWYEQYF
v_call: TRBV3-1
clone_size: NA
d_call: NA
j_call: TRBJ2-7

cdr3_nt: TGCAGTGTCAATGGTAGGGGCCAAGCCGATGAGCAGTTCTTC
cdr3_aa: CSVNGRGQADEQFF
v_call: TRBV20-1
clone_size: few
d_call: NA
j_call: TRBJ2-1

cdr3_nt: TGCGCCAGCAGCCCAGGAAGCACAGATACGCAGTATTTT
cdr3_aa: CASSPGSTDTQYF
v_call: TRBV5-1
clone_size: NA
d_call: NA
j_call: TRBJ2-3

cdr3_nt: TGTGCCAGCAGTGAAGCGCCAGGGAGTCGGGAGACCCAGTACTTC
cdr3_aa: CASSEAPGSRETQYF
v_call: TRBV6-1
clone_size: few
d_call: NA
j_call: TRBJ2-5

cdr3_nt: TGCGCCAGCAGCCCCGCCAGGTATTCAGAGACCCAGTACTTC
cdr3_aa: CASSPARYSETQYF
v_call: TRBV5-1
clone_size: few
d_call: NA
j_call: TRBJ2-5

cdr3_nt: TGTGCCAGCAGCGTAGATCAGCCGGGCACTGAAGCTTTCTTT
cdr3_aa: CASSVDQPGTEAFF
v_call: TRBV9
clone_size: NA
d_call: NA
j_call: TRBJ1-1

cdr3_nt: TGCGCCAGCAGCCTAATGGACAGGGGAGGGGAGCAGTACTTC
cdr3_aa: CASSLMDRGGEQYF
v_call: TRBV4-1
clone_size: once
d_call: TRBD1
j_call: TRBJ2-7

cdr3_nt: TGTGCCAGCAGCCAATCTCAAAGGGGGCGCGGGGGATATCAGCCCCAGCATTTT
cdr3_aa: CASSQSQRGRGGYQPQHF
v_call: TRBV5-8
clone_size: few
d_call: TRBD1
j_call: TRBJ1-5

cdr3_nt: TGCAGCGTTGCGAAACAGCAAAACACTGAAGCTTTCTTT
cdr3_aa: CSVAKQQNTEAFF
v_call: TRBV29-1
clone_size: NA
d_call: NA
j_call: TRBJ1-1

cdr3_nt: TGTGCCAGCAGTTTCGGGGGGAGTGTCTATGGCTACACCTTC
cdr3_aa: CASSFGGSVYGYTF
v_call: TRBV12-3/TRBV12-4
clone_size: few
d_call: NA
j_call: TRBJ1-2